Below are 11 T cell receptor beta chains sequenced from a single sample in a study of blood T cell repertoires in COVID-19. This table comes from immunoSEQ multiplex PCR, and its TCRdb copy is limited to in-frame clones, with some not included. The sample holds roughly 280,000 clones; about 85% are singletons and the top ten take 2.2%. The sequenced sample consisted of peripheral blood. The receptors come from a woman between 45 and 60 years old who had recovered from COVID-19.

The CDR3 here is CASSLRGPTGELFF. The DNA of the CDR3 is TGTGCCAGCAGCTTGAGAGGGCCCACCGGGGAGCTGTTTTTT. V usage is TRBV5-4 and J usage is TRBJ2-2, with D tentatively TRBD2 (5 bases). The CDR3 has 14 amino acids. The V gene's germline CDR1 is SGHNT and CDR2 YYREEE (reference sequence). The germline V and J ends were trimmed by 1 base and 4 bases, with 8 bases remaining between them.

This clone appeared a single time. The chain recombines TRBV11-2 with TRBJ1-1; tentatively, D is TRBD1 (6 bases). The length of the CDR3 is 13 residues. The V end lost 5 bases, the J end lost 6 bases, and 13 bases lay between the germline ends. Germline CDR1 reads SGHAT; CDR2 reads FQNNGV. The DNA for the CDR3 is TGTGCCAGCAGCCAAACAGGGTGGGCTGAAGCTTTCTTT. Protein sequence: CASSQTGWAEAFF.

The chain uses TRBV6-5 and TRBJ2-1, with a tentative D call TRBD1 (6 bases). CDR1 is MNHEY and CDR2 is SVGAGI in the germline V gene. Trimming left V 6 bases short and J 7 bases short, with 13 bases between. The CDR3 runs 13 residues. The CDR3 coding sequence is TGTGCCAGCAGCCCCACAGGGAATAATGAGCAGTTCTTC. It is translated as CASSPTGNNEQFF.

This chain joins TRBV5-4 and TRBJ2-3, with D perhaps TRBD2 (5 bases). The ends were cut back, 6 bases at V and 0 bases at J, with 17 bases in the middle. Germline V lookup: CDR1 SGHNT, CDR2 YYREEE (reference sequence). CDR3 size: 16 residues. The CDR3 loop reads CASTRRTDPSTDTQYF. In nucleotides, the CDR3 is TGTGCCAGCACACGACGGACTGATCCTAGCACAGATACGCAGTATTTT.

This clone was counted a single time. The chain joins TRBV3-1 (or the pseudogene TRBV3-2) to TRBJ2-4; the match to TRBD2 covers 11 bases. This CDR3 is 19 amino acids long. Germline CDR1 and CDR2: LGHDT and YNNKEL (reference sequence). Trimming took 1 base from V and 1 from J; bases not matched to a gene: 9. CDR3 sequence reads: CASSQVGSGRGLAKNIQYF. DNA for the CDR3: TGTGCCAGCAGCCAAGTGGGTAGCGGGAGGGGTCTGGCCAAAAACATTCAGTACTTC.

The J gene is TRBJ1-1, the V gene TRBV5-6; 9 bases agree with TRBD1. Germline V gene data show CDR1 as SGHDT and CDR2 as YYEEEE. J was trimmed by 10 bases and V by 3 bases; bases with no gene match: 13. CDR3 length: 15 residues. The DNA of the CDR3 is TGTGCCAGCAGCTCGGGACAGGGCGGTTTCCTGGTAGCTTTCTTT. Its translation is CASSSGQGGFLVAFF.

Written as DNA, the CDR3 is TGTGCCACAAAGATGGACAGTCAGAATGAAAAACTGTTTTTT. As protein: CATKMDSQNEKLFF. This rearrangement joins TRBV6-5 to TRBJ1-4; a possible D gene is TRBD1 (6 bases). This CDR3 is 14 amino acids long. Trimming took 10 bases from V and 5 from J, leaving 17 bases between them. The germline V gene encodes CDR1 MNHEY and CDR2 SVGAGI.

This chain joins TRBV25-1 and TRBJ1-1; TRBD1 aligns across 8 bases. The germline gives CDR1 MGHDK, CDR2 SYGVNS. The trim removed 0 bases at V and 2 bases at J, leaving 8 bases unmatched. CDR3 length: 17 amino acids. CDR3 loop: CASSEYQGAGKNTEAFF. The CDR3, as DNA: TGTGCCAGCAGTGAATACCAGGGGGCAGGGAAAAACACTGAAGCTTTCTTT.

The chain carries TRBV15 and TRBJ1-6, with 7 bases that match TRBD1. Per the germline V gene, CDR1 is LNHNV and CDR2 is YYDKDF (reference sequence). V lost 3 bases and J lost 12; bases outside the gene matches: 17. The CDR3 contains 17 residues. CDR3 in DNA: TGTGCCACCAGCAGCGTCAGACCCAACAGGGGCCCTGGACCCCTCCACTTT. Its translation is CATSSVRPNRGPGPLHF.

The CDR3 coding sequence is TGCGCCAGCAGCAAGGTCACGACAGGGAACACTGAAGCTTTCTTT. It is translated as CASSKVTTGNTEAFF. The V call is TRBV5-1, the J call TRBJ1-1; possible D gene TRBD1, 6 bases. Germline CDR1 SGHRS, CDR2 YFSETQ. The V end lost 4 bases, the J end lost 1 base, and 14 bases lay between the germline ends. CDR3 length: 15 amino acids.

The CDR3 spells CASSDPARSSYEQYF. CDR3 DNA sequence: TGTGCCAGCAGCGATCCAGCGAGGAGCTCCTACGAGCAGTACTTC. The chain joins TRBV7-2 to TRBJ2-7; no reliable D call. The V gene lost 5 bases and the J gene lost 0 bases, with 14 bases spanning the gap. The length of the CDR3 is 15 residues. Germline-derived CDR1 and CDR2 are SGHTA and FQGNSA. The whole variable domain, remainder taken from reference TRBV7-2 and TRBJ2-7, is GAGVSQSPSNKVTEKGKDVELRCDPISGHTALYWYRQSLGQGLEFLIYFQGNSAPDKSGLPSDRFSAERTGGSVSTLTIQRTQQEDSAVYLCASSDPARSSYEQYFGPGTRLTVT.